This T cell receptor (beta chain) was captured in a study of T cell changes during pregnancy in multiple sclerosis. Per germline, CDR1 MNHEY and CDR2 SMNVEV (reference sequence). The CDR3 spans 16 residues. The J segment lost 4 bases and the V segment lost 5 bases, leaving 10 bases of the junction unmatched. Sequencing used immunoSEQ multiplex PCR; TCRdb keeps in-frame clones, though not all of them. The data hold about 44,000 clones, with approximately 90% observed a single time. The source of this sequence is a female donor with multiple sclerosis, enrolled in a pregnancy study. Specimen: CD4+ T cells from peripheral blood mononuclear cells, collected in the third trimester of pregnancy. The chain has TRBV27 and TRBJ1-1; 10 bases are a match to TRBD1. Here the CDR3 reads CASSPRDRGAFTEAFF. Here the CDR3 DNA reads TGTGCCAGCAGTCCCCGGGACAGGGGCGCGTTCACTGAAGCTTTCTTT.